The sequence of this T cell receptor (beta chain) was determined in a study of OX40 agonist ivuxolimab in advanced cancers. Study in general: Two patients with cutaneous melanoma and one with hepatocellular carcinoma, three in total, showed partial responses.

CDR3 length: 15 amino acids. Germline CDR1 is SGHTA and CDR2 is FQGTGA. Trimming removed 2 bases from V and 0 bases from J; junction bases left unmatched: 4. Turning to this clone: Its antigen remains unknown.

Clones were sequenced by immunoSEQ multiplex PCR, and TCRdb holds only the in-frame ones, with some missing. The sample shows roughly 100,000 clones, 95% to 96% of them seen only once. Findings and caveats of the study: CD4+ and CD8+ blood T cells expanded clonally by week 6 at 0.1 to 3.0 mg/kg. Expanded clones were, on average, more numerous among CD8+ T cells than CD4+.

The material was CD4+ or CD8+ T cells sorted from blood, obtained in a trial of the OX40 agonist ivuxolimab. The sequence was obtained from an adult with an advanced solid tumor such as melanoma, head and neck, liver or kidney cancer. This chain connects TRBV7-3 to TRBJ2-7; 7 nucleotides match TRBD2. CDR3 nucleotides: TGTGCCAGCAGCTTAGGGGCTAGCGGCTCCTACGAGCAGTACTTC. It is translated as CASSLGASGSYEQYF.